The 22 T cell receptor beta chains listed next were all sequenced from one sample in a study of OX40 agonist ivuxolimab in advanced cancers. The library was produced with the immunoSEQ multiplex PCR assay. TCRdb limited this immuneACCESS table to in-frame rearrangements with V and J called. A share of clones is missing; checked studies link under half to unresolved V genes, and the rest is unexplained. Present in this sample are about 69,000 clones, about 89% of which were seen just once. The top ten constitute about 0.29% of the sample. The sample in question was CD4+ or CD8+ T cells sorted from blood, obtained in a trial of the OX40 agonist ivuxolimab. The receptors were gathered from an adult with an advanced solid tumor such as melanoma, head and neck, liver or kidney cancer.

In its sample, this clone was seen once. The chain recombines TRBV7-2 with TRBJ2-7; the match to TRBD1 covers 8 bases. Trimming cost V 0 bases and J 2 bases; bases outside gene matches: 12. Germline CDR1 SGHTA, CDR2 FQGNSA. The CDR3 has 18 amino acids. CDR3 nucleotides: TGTGCCAGCAGCTTAGCCATTTGGGACAGGCGACGGCCCTACGAGCAGTACTTC. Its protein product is CASSLAIWDRRRPYEQYF.

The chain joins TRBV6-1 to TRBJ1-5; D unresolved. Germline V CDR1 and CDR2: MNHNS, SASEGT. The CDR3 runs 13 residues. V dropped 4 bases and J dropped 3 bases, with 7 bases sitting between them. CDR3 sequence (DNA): TGTGCCAGCAGTGGCGGGGTCAATCAGCCCCAGCATTTT. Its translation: CASSGGVNQPQHF.

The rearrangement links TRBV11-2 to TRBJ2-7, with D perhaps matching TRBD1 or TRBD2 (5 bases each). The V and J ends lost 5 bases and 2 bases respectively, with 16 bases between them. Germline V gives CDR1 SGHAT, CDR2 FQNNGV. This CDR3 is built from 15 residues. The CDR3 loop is CASSLERGGPYEQYF. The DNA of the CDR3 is TGTGCCAGCAGCCTCGAGAGGGGCGGCCCCTACGAGCAGTACTTC.

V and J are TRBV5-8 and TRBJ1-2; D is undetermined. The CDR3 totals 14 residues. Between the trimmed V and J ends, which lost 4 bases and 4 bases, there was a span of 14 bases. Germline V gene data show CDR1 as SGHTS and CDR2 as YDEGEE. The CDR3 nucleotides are TGTGCCAGCAGCGAGCGATCCTCTCCCTATGGCTACACCTTC. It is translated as CASSERSSPYGYTF.

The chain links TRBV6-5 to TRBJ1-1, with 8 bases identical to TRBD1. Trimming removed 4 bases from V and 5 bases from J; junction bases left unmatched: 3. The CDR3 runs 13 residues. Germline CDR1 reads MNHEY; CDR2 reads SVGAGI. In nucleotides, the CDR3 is TGTGCCAGCAGTTTCACAGGGGGAACTGAAGCTTTCTTT. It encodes CASSFTGGTEAFF.

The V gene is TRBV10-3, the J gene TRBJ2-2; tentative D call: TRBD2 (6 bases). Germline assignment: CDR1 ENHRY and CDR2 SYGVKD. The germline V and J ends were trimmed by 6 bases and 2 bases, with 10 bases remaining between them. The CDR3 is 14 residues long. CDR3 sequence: CAIRGGANTGELFF. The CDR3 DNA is TGTGCCATCAGGGGCGGGGCCAACACCGGGGAGCTGTTTTTT.

DNA for the CDR3: TGTGCCAGCAAAGGACGAGTGAACACTGAAGCTTTCTTT. Translating it yields CASKGRVNTEAFF. This chain connects TRBV2 to TRBJ1-1; D is unclear. This CDR3 region has 13 residues. Trimming took 7 bases from V and 0 from J, leaving 9 bases between them. Germline V gene sequence: CDR1 SNHLY, CDR2 FYNNEI.

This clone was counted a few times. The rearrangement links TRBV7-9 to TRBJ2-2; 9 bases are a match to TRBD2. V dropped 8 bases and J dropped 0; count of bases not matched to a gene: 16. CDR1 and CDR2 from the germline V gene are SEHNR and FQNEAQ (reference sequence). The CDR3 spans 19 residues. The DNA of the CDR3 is TGTGCCAGCCAAATTCGCGGGAGGGCCAAAGGCGCGAACACCGGGGAGCTGTTTTTT. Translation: CASQIRGRAKGANTGELFF.

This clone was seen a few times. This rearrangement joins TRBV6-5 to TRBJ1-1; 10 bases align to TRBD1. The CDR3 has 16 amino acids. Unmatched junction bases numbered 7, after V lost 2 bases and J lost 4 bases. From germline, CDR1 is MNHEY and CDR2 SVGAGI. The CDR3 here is CASSYRGTGEGTEAFF. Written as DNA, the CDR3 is TGTGCCAGCAGTTACCGAGGGACAGGGGAGGGCACTGAAGCTTTCTTT.

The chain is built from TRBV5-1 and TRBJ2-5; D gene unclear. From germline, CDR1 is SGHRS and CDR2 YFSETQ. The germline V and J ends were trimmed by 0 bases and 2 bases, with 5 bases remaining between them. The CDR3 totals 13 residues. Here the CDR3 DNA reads TGCGCCAGCAGCTTGGTTGGTCAAGAGACCCAGTACTTC. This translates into CASSLVGQETQYF.

The CDR3 nucleotides are TGTGCCAGCAGCCCAGGACAGGGGGCCTACTACGAGCAGTACTTC. Its translation: CASSPGQGAYYEQYF. The chain joins TRBV7-9 to TRBJ2-7, with 11 bases matching TRBD1. Germline CDR1 reads SEHNR; CDR2 reads FQNEAQ (reference sequence). With 5 bases clipped from V and 3 bases from J, the junction kept 6 bases outside the gene matches. There are 15 residues in the CDR3.

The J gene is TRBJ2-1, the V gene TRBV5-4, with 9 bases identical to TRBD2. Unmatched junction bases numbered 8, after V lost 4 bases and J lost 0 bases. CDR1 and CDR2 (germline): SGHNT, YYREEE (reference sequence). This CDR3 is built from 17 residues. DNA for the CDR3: TGTGCCAGCAGCGCCGGACTAGCGCTGAGCTCCTACAATGAGCAGTTCTTC. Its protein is CASSAGLALSSYNEQFF.

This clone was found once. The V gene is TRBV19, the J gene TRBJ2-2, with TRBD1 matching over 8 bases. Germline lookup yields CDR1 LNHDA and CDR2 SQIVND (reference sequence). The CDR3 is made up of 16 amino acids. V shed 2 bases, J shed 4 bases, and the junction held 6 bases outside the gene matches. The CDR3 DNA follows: TGTGCCAGTAGTATACAGGGGGCACGGGTCACCGGGGAGCTGTTTTTT. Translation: CASSIQGARVTGELFF. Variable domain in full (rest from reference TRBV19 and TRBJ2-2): DGGITQSPKYLFRKEGQNVTLSCEQNLNHDAMYWYRQDPGQGLRLIYYSQIVNDFQKGDIAEGYSVSREKKESFPLTVTSAQKNPTAFYLCASSIQGARVTGELFFGEGSRLTVL.

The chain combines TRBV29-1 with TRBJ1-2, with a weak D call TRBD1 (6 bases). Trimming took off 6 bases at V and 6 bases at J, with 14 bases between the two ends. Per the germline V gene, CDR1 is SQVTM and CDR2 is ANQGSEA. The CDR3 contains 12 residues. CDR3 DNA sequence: TGCAGCGTCGACGGGGGCGGTAATGGCTACACCTTC. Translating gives CSVDGGGNGYTF.

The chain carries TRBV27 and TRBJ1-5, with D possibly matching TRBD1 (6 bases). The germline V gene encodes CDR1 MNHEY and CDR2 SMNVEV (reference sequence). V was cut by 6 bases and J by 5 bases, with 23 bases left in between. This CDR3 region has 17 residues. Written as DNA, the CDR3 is TGTGCCAGCAGCCCCCGCAGTGTGGGGGGGCGAGATCAGCCCCAGCATTTT. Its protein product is CASSPRSVGGRDQPQHF.

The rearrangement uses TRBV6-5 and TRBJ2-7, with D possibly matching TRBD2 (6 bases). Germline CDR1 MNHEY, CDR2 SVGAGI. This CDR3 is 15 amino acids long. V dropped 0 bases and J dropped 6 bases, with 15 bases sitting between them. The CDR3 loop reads CASSYSRRLVGEQYF. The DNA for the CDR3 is TGTGCCAGCAGTTACTCGAGGAGACTAGTAGGCGAGCAGTACTTC.

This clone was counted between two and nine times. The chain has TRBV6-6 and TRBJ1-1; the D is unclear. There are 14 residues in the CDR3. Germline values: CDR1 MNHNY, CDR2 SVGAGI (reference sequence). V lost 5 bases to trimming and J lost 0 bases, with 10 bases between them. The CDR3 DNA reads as TGTGCCAGCAGTCCCACTATCCTGAACACTGAAGCTTTCTTT. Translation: CASSPTILNTEAFF.

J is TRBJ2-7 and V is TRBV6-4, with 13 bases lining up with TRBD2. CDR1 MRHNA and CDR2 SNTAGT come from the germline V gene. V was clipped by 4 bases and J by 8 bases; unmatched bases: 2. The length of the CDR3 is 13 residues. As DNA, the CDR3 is TGTGCCAGCAGTGGGACTAGCGGGAGTAAGCAGTACTTC. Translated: CASSGTSGSKQYF.

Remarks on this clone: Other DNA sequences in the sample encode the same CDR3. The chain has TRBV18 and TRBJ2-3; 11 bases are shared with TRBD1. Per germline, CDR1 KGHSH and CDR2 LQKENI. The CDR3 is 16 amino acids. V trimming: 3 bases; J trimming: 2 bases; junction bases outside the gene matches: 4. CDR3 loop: CASSPGTGGSTDTQYF. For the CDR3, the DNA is TGTGCCAGCTCACCCGGGACAGGGGGGTCCACAGATACGCAGTATTTT.

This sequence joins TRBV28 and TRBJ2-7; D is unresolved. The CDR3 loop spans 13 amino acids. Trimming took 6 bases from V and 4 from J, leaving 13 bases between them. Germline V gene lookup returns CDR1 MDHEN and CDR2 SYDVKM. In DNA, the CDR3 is TGTGCCAGCAGCTTGCCCGCGCGGTACGAGCAGTACTTC. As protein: CASSLPARYEQYF.

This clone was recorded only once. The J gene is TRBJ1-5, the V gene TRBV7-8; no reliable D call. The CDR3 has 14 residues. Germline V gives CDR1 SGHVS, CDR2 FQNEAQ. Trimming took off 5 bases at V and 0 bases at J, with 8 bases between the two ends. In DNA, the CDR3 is TGTGCCAGCAGCCCAATAGATAGCAATCAGCCCCAGCATTTT. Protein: CASSPIDSNQPQHF.

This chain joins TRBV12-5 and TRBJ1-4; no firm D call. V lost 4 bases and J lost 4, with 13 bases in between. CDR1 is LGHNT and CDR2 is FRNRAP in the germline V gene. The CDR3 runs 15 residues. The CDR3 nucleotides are TGTGCTAGTGGTTCGAATACACAGTATAATGAAAAACTGTTTTTT. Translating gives CASGSNTQYNEKLFF.